One and the same sample provided the 15 T cell receptor beta chains below, sequenced in a study of blood T cell repertoires in COVID-19. Repertoires were generated with immunoSEQ multiplex PCR, while TCRdb's copy carries only in-frame clones and drops some. This sample yields tens of thousands of clones, of which approximately 80% are seen a single time; about 14% belongs to the top ten. Sample: peripheral blood. Receptors were obtained from a human donor in a cohort sampled during active COVID-19.

The chain employs TRBV3-1 (or the pseudogene TRBV3-2) and TRBJ1-3, with TRBD1 matching 7 bases. The CDR3 length is 17 residues. V gave up 0 bases and J gave up 4 bases; unmatched junction bases: 9. From germline, CDR1 is LGHDT and CDR2 YNNKEL (reference sequence). The CDR3 region is CASSQERSGTAGNTIYF. The CDR3 DNA reads TGTGCCAGCAGCCAAGAAAGGTCCGGGACAGCCGGAAACACCATATATTTT.

This clone was detected a few times. The chain is built from TRBV6-6 and TRBJ1-2, with D tentatively TRBD1 (5 bases). Germline CDR1 MNHNY, CDR2 SVGAGI (reference sequence). Between the trimmed V and J ends, which lost 2 bases and 5 bases, there was a span of 12 bases. The CDR3 totals 14 residues. The CDR3 loop is CASSYVTVGYGYTF. The CDR3 coding sequence is TGTGCCAGCAGTTACGTGACAGTTGGTTATGGCTACACCTTC.

The V and J genes are TRBV5-6 and TRBJ2-1, with 10 bases fitting TRBD2. The length of the CDR3 is 17 residues. The ends lost 4 bases at V and 2 bases at J; junction bases unmatched: 9. Germline V gives CDR1 SGHDT, CDR2 YYEEEE. This chain's CDR3 is CASSAPGLALAYNEQFF. In DNA, the CDR3 is TGTGCCAGCAGCGCACCGGGACTAGCGTTAGCCTACAATGAGCAGTTCTTC.

The chain combines TRBV29-1 with TRBJ2-7; D is possibly TRBD1 (7 bases). Trimming pared 0 bases from V and 9 bases from J, leaving 9 bases between. CDR1 is SQVTM, CDR2 ANQGSEA, per germline. The CDR3 consists of 11 residues. The CDR3 bases are TGCAGCGTTGAAGATCAGGGGGGGCAGTACTTC. Translation: CSVEDQGGQYF.

The chain employs TRBV19 and TRBJ1-4, with unresolved D. Germline lookup yields CDR1 LNHDA and CDR2 SQIVND (reference sequence). The CDR3 spans 14 residues. V lost 6 bases and J 4 bases, leaving 12 bases between the germline ends. Here the CDR3 reads CASSRAGINEKLFF. Written as DNA, the CDR3 is TGTGCCAGTAGCCGCGCGGGGATTAATGAAAAACTGTTTTTT.

The V call is TRBV15, the J call TRBJ2-7; TRBD2 agrees at 7 bases. This CDR3 contains 15 residues. Per the germline V gene, CDR1 is LNHNV and CDR2 is YYDKDF (reference sequence). V dropped 1 base and J dropped 3; count of bases not matched to a gene: 6. The chain's CDR3 is CATSRGLAENYEQYF. The CDR3 DNA is TGTGCCACCAGCAGAGGGCTAGCGGAAAACTACGAGCAGTACTTC.

This chain joins TRBV11-3 and TRBJ2-5; tentatively, D is TRBD1 (6 bases). CDR1 and CDR2 from the germline V gene are SGHNT and YENEEA. V dropped 5 bases and J dropped 7 bases, with 20 bases sitting between them. The CDR3 runs 15 residues. For the CDR3, the DNA is TGTGCCAGCAGCACACAGGGTCCCACAAGAGGGACCCAGTACTTC. Encoded protein: CASSTQGPTRGTQYF.

This sequence joins TRBV11-2 and TRBJ2-7; D gene uncertain. The V end lost 5 bases, the J end lost 5 bases, and 10 bases lay between the germline ends. CDR1 and CDR2 from the germline V gene are SGHAT and FQNNGV. This CDR3 has 12 amino acids. The CDR3 nucleotides are TGTGCCAGCAGCCTCAATTCGGACGAGCAGTACTTC. Its translation is CASSLNSDEQYF.

This clone was seen a handful of times. The chain has TRBV7-6 and TRBJ2-2; possible D gene TRBD2, 6 bases. Per the germline V gene, CDR1 is SGHVS and CDR2 is FNYEAQ. V lost 1 base, J lost 4 bases, and 13 bases lay in between. CDR3 size: 16 residues. The CDR3 nucleotides are TGTGCCAGCAGCTTAGTGCGGGAACGGGGCACCGGGGAGCTGTTTTTT. Its protein product is CASSLVRERGTGELFF.

The V and J genes are TRBV7-6 and TRBJ2-7, with 10 bases that match TRBD1. Per the germline V gene, CDR1 is SGHVS and CDR2 is FNYEAQ. V shed 1 base and J 3 bases; nucleotides not matched to a gene: 9. This CDR3 comprises 17 residues. DNA for the CDR3: TGTGCCAGCAGCTTAGATGGGACAGGGGAGGGAATCTACGAGCAGTACTTC. This codes for CASSLDGTGEGIYEQYF.

A word on this clone: This CDR3 is also generated by other DNA sequences in the sample. The chain is built from TRBV20-1 and TRBJ1-3; D gene uncertain. Germline V gene data show CDR1 as DFQATT and CDR2 as SNEGSKA (reference sequence). Trimming shortened V by 3 bases and J by 3 bases, and 3 bases separated the two germline ends. There are 11 residues in the CDR3. The CDR3 coding sequence is TGCAGTGCTAGTCTTGGAAACACCATATATTTT. It codes for CSASLGNTIYF.

This chain's CDR3 is CASSVTGGAPYEQYF. CDR3 coding DNA: TGTGCCAGCAGCGTTACAGGGGGCGCCCCCTACGAGCAGTACTTC. V gene TRBV5-6 combines with J gene TRBJ2-7; TRBD1 aligns across 9 bases. The CDR3 loop spans 15 amino acids. V lost 4 bases and J lost 2; bases outside the gene matches: 7. Germline lookup yields CDR1 SGHDT and CDR2 YYEEEE.

This CDR3 is CASSPDRGNNNEQYF. CDR3 sequence (DNA): TGTGCCAGCAGTCCGGACAGGGGGAATAACAACGAGCAGTACTTC. The rearrangement joins TRBV27 to TRBJ2-7; TRBD1 matches at 10 bases. CDR1 is MNHEY and CDR2 is SMNVEV in the germline V gene (reference sequence). Losses at the gene ends were 5 bases for V and 5 bases for J; bases not matched to a gene: 9. The CDR3 covers 15 residues.

The DNA for the CDR3 is TGTGCCAGCAGCTTAGTCGGGGGTAACACTGAAGCTTTCTTT. Amino acids: CASSLVGGNTEAFF. The rearrangement uses TRBV11-2 and TRBJ1-1; possible D gene TRBD1, 5 bases. The CDR3 totals 14 residues. The germline gives CDR1 SGHAT, CDR2 FQNNGV. V lost 1 base to trimming and J lost 2 bases, with 8 bases between them. The variable domain in full, with the rest retrieved from reference TRBV11-2 and TRBJ1-1, is EAGVAQSPRYKIIEKRQSVAFWCNPISGHATLYWYQQILGQGPKLLIQFQNNGVVDDSQLPKDRFSAERLKGVDSTLKIQPAKLEDSAVYLCASSLVGGNTEAFFGQGTRLTVV.

J is TRBJ2-7 and V is TRBV19; 12 nucleotides match TRBD1. The CDR3 consists of 14 residues. Germline CDR1 is LNHDA and CDR2 is SQIVND (reference sequence). The V segment lost 6 bases and the J segment 4 bases; nucleotides outside the gene matches: 4. In DNA form, the CDR3 reads TGTGCCAGTAGGGGGACAGGGGGCTCGTACGAGCAGTACTTC. It translates to CASRGTGGSYEQYF.